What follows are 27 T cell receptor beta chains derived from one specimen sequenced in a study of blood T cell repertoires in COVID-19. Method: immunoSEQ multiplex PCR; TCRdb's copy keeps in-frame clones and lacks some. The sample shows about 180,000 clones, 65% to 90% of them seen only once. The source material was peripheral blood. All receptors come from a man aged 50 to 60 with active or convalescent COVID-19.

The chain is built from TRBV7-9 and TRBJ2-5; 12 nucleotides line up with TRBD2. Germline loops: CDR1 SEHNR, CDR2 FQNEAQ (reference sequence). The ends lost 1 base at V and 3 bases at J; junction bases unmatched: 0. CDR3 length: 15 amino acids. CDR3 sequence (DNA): TGTGCCAGCAGCTTAGGGACTAGCGGGAAAGAGACCCAGTACTTC. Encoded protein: CASSLGTSGKETQYF.

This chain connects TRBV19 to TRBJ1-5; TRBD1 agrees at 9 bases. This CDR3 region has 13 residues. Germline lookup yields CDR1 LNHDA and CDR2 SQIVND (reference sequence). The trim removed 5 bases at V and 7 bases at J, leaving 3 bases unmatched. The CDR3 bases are TGTGCCAGTAGTGTGGACAGGGGCCAGCCCCAGCATTTT. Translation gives CASSVDRGQPQHF.

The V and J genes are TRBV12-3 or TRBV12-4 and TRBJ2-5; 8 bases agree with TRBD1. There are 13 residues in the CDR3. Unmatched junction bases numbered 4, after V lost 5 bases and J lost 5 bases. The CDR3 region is CASSRRDRETQYF. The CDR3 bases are TGTGCCAGCAGTCGCCGGGACAGGGAGACCCAGTACTTC.

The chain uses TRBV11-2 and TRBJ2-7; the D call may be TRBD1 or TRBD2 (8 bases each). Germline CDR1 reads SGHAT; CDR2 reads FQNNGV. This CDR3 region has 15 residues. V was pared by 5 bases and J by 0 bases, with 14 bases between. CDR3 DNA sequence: TGTGCCAGCAGCGTAGCGGGACAGGCCTCCTACGAGCAGTACTTC. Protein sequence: CASSVAGQASYEQYF.

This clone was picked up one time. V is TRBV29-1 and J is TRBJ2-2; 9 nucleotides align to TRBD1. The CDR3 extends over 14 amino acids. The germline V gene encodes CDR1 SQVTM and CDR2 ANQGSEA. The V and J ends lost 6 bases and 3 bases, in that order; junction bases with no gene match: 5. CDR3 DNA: TGCAGCGTAGTCCGGGACAGGGACACCGGGGAGCTGTTTTTT. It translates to CSVVRDRDTGELFF.

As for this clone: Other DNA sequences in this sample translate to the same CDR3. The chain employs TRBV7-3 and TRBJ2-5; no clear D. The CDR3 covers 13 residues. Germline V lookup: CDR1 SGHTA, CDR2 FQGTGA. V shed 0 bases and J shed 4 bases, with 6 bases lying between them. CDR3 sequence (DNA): TGTGCCAGCAGCTTAACTTCCGGAGAGACCCAGTACTTC. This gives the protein CASSLTSGETQYF.

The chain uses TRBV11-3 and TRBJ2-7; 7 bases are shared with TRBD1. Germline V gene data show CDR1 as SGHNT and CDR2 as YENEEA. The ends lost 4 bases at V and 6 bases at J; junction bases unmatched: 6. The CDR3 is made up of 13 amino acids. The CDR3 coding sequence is TGTGCCAGCAGCTCATTGACAGGGTCCGAGCAGTACTTC. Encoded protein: CASSSLTGSEQYF. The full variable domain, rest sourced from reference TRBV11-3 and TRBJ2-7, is EAGVVQSPRYKIIEKKQPVAFWCNPISGHNTLYWYLQNLGQGPELLIRYENEEAVDDSQLPKDRFSAERLKGVDSTLKIQPAELGDSAVYLCASSSLTGSEQYFGPGTRLTVT.

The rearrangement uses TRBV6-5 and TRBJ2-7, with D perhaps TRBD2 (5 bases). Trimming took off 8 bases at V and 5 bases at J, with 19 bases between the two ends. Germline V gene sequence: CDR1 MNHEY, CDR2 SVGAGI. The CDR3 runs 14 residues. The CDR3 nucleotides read TGTGCCAGCGGACGGTACGGGATGGGCGACGAGCAGTACTTC. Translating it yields CASGRYGMGDEQYF.

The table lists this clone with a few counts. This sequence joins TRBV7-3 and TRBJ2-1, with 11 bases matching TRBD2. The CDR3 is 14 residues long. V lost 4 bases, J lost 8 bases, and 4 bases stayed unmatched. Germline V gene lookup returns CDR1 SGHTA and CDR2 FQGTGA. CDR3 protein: CASSSGLADDEQFF. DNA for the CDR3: TGTGCCAGCAGCTCGGGACTAGCGGACGATGAGCAGTTCTTC.

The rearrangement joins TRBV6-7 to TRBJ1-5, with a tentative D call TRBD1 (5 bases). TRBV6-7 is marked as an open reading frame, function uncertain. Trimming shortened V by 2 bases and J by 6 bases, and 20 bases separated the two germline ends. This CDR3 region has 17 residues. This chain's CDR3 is CASSYPRRGRDCQPQHF. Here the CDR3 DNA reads TGTGCCAGCAGTTACCCGAGACGGGGGAGGGACTGTCAGCCCCAGCATTTT.

The CDR3, as DNA: TGTGCCAGCAGCTTGGGTGCAGGGCTTGGTCAGCCCCAGCATTTT. Protein: CASSLGAGLGQPQHF. This rearrangement joins TRBV7-2 to TRBJ1-5; perhaps TRBD1 as D (5 bases). The V gene lost 3 bases and the J gene lost 6 bases, with 15 bases spanning the gap. Per the germline V gene, CDR1 is SGHTA and CDR2 is FQGNSA. CDR3 length equals 15 residues.

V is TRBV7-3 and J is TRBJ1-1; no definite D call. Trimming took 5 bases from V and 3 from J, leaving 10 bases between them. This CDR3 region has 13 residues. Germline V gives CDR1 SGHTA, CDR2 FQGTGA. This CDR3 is CASSSTVYTEAFF. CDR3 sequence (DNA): TGTGCCAGCAGCAGCACGGTGTACACTGAAGCTTTCTTT.

CDR3 DNA: TGTGCCAGTACTCCGGACATGAACACTGAAGCTTTCTTT. The encoded protein is CASTPDMNTEAFF. This chain joins TRBV19 and TRBJ1-1; TRBD1 is a possible D gene (5 bases). Between the trimmed V and J ends, which lost 7 bases and 0 bases, there was a span of 9 bases. CDR1 is LNHDA, CDR2 SQIVND, per germline (reference sequence). The CDR3 extends over 13 amino acids.

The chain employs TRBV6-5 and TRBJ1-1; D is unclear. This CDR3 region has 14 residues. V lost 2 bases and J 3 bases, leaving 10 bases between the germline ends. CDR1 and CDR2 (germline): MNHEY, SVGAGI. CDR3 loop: CASSYTEEYTEAFF. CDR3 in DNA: TGTGCCAGCAGTTACACGGAGGAGTACACTGAAGCTTTCTTT.

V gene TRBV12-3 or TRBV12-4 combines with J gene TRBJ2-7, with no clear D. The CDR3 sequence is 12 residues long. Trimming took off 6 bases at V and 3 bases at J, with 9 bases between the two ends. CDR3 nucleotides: TGTGCCAGCAGCTCTCCCCTCTACGAGCAGTACTTC. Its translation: CASSSPLYEQYF.

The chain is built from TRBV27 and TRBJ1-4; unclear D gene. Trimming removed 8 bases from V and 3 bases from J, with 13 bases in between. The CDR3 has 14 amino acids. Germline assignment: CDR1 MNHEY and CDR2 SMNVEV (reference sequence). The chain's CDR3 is CASRKWEANEKLFF. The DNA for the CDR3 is TGTGCCAGCCGAAAATGGGAGGCTAATGAAAAACTGTTTTTT.

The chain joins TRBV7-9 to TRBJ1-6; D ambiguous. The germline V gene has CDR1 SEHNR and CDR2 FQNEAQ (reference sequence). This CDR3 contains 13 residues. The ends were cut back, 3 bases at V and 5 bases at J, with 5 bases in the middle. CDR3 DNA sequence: TGTGCCAGCAGCTTGGCTGATAATTCACCCCTCCACTTT. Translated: CASSLADNSPLHF.

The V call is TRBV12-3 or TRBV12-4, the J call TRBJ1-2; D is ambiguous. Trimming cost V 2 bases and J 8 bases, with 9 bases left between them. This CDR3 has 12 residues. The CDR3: CASSLPGLGYTF. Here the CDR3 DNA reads TGTGCCAGCAGTTTACCGGGTTTGGGCTACACCTTC.

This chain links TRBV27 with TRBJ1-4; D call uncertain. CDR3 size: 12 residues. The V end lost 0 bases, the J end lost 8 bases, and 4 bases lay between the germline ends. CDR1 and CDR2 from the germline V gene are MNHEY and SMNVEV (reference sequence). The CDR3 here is CASSLSREKLFF. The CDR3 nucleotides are TGTGCCAGCAGTTTATCTAGAGAAAAACTGTTTTTT.

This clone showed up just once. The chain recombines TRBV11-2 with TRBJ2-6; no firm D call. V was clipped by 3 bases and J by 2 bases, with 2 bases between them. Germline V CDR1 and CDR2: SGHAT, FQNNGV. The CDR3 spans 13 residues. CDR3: CASSFTGANVLTF. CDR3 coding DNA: TGTGCCAGCAGCTTCACTGGGGCCAACGTCCTGACTTTC.

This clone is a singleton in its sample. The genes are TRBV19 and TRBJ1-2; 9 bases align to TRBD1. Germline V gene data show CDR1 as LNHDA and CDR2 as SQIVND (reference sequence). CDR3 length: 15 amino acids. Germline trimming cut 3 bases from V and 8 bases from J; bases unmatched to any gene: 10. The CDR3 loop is CASSMDGTGLYGYTF. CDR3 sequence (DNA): TGTGCCAGTAGTATGGACGGGACAGGGCTATACGGCTACACCTTC.

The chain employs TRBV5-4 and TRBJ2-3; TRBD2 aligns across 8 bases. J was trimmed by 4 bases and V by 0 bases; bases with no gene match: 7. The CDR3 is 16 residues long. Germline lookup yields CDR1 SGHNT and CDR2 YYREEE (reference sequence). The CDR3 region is CASSLGGAGGPDTQYF. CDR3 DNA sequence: TGTGCCAGCAGCTTGGGAGGGGCGGGAGGCCCAGATACGCAGTATTTT.

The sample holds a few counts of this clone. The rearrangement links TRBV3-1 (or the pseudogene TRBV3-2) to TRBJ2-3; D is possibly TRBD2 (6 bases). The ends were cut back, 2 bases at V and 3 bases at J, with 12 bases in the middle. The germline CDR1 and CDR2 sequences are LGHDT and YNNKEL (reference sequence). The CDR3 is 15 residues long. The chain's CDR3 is CASSQTTSLTDTQYF. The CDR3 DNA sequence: TGTGCCAGCAGCCAAACGACTAGTTTGACAGATACGCAGTATTTT.

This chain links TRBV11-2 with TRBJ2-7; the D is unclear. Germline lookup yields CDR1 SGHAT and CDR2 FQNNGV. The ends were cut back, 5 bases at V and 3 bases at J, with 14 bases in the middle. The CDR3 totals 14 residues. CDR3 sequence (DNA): TGTGCCAGCAGCGTAAGGAGCAGCCTCTACGAGCAGTACTTC. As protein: CASSVRSSLYEQYF.

CDR3 region: CASSPTGGANTGELFF. CDR3 sequence (DNA): TGTGCCAGCTCACCGACAGGGGGTGCGAACACCGGGGAGCTGTTTTTT. This sequence joins TRBV18 and TRBJ2-2, with 9 bases fitting TRBD1. V shed 3 bases and J 0 bases; nucleotides not matched to a gene: 2. The CDR3 loop spans 16 amino acids. The V gene's germline CDR1 is KGHSH and CDR2 LQKENI.

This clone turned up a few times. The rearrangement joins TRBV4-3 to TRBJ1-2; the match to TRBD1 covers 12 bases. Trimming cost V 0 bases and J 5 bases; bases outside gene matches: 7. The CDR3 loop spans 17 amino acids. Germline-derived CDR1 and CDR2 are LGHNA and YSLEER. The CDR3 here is CASSQDPGTGGPYGYTF. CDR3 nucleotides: TGCGCCAGCAGCCAAGATCCGGGGACAGGGGGCCCGTATGGCTACACCTTC.

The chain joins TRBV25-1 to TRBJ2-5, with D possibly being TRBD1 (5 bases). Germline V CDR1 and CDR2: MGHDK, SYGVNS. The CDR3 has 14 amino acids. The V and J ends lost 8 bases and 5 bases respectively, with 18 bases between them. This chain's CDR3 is CASSPRAGSETQYF. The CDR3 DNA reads TGTGCCAGCTCCCCCAGGGCCGGGTCTGAGACCCAGTACTTC.